Sequencing of this T cell receptor (beta chain) was carried out in a study of molecular identifiers for immune sequencing clone quantification. Overall study results and limits: Because of identical TCR molecules sharing a barcode, sizes of highly expanded clones could be underestimated.

CDR3 length: 17 residues. V dropped 5 bases and J dropped 5; count of bases not matched to a gene: 10. The germline CDR1 and CDR2 sequences are SGHAT and FQNNGV. Previously described methods with listed TCR primers produced the bulk TCR libraries. TCRdb independently ran MiXCR on the PCR reads; one entry per CDR3 protein. The profile shows about 640,000 distinct CDR3 sequences, approximately 20% of them singletons. This clonotype came up many times. What it recognizes is unknown. The sample taken for sequencing was naive CD8+ T cells from blood, with Jurkat cell RNA spiked in. Subset of the sample: FACS-sorted CD8+CD4-CCR7+CD45RA+ naive T cells. The TCR comes from a human donor in good health. Some libraries in this study had Jurkat cell RNA spiked in. The rearrangement uses TRBV11-2 and TRBJ2-2; 11 nucleotides align to TRBD1. The CDR3 here is CASSAGQGAVGTGELFF. For the CDR3, the DNA is TGTGCCAGCAGCGCCGGACAGGGGGCGGTAGGAACCGGGGAGCTGTTTTTT.